One and the same sample provided the 15 T cell receptor beta chains below, sequenced in a study of preoperative IRX-2 immunotherapy in early breast cancer. This sample's treatment: preoperative locoregional IRX-2 cytokine immunotherapy. The repertoire was sequenced with immunoSEQ multiplex PCR; TCRdb's copy has only in-frame clones and lacks some. The table includes around 40,000 clones, over 85% detected once. Sequenced here: tumor tissue, sampled after IRX-2 immunotherapy. Receptor source: a human donor with breast cancer.

The rearrangement uses TRBV4-3 and TRBJ1-3; TRBD1 matches 7 bases. The CDR3 spans 16 residues. Germline V gene lookup returns CDR1 LGHNA and CDR2 YSLEER. Losses at the gene ends were 1 base for V and 4 bases for J; bases not matched to a gene: 7. CDR3 bases: TGCGCCAGCAGCCAAGGGGGAGGGGGCGGCGGAAACACCATATATTTT. Its translation: CASSQGGGGGGNTIYF.

The chain employs TRBV7-9 and TRBJ1-1; D uncertain. The CDR3 totals 13 residues. V was shortened by 1 base and J by 10 bases, with 13 bases between the two germline ends. Germline loops: CDR1 SEHNR, CDR2 FQNEAQ (reference sequence). CDR3 nucleotides: TGTGCCAGCAGCTTAGGAGCGGAGGCCGGAGCTTTCTTT. As protein: CASSLGAEAGAFF. The full variable domain, its missing parts supplied by reference TRBV7-9 and TRBJ1-1, is DTGVSQNPRHKITKRGQNVTFRCDPISEHNRLYWYRQTLGQGPEFLTYFQNEAQLEKSRLLSDRFSAERPKGSFSTLEIQRTEQGDSAMYLCASSLGAEAGAFFGQGTRLTVV.

The chain has TRBV6-5 and TRBJ2-2, with TRBD2 matching over 9 bases. The CDR3 has 14 residues. Losses at the gene ends were 5 bases for V and 7 bases for J; bases not matched to a gene: 5. Germline CDR1 reads MNHEY; CDR2 reads SVGAGI. CDR3 loop: CASSALAGIGELFF. The CDR3 nucleotides read TGTGCCAGCAGTGCCCTAGCGGGGATCGGGGAGCTGTTTTTT.

This chain connects TRBV10-3 to TRBJ2-7; possibly TRBD2 for D (6 bases). V was trimmed by 11 bases and J by 3 bases, leaving 20 bases between them. Germline CDR1 reads ENHRY; CDR2 reads SYGVKD. This CDR3 is 14 amino acids long. CDR3 in DNA: TGTGCCTCGCGCCCCACCGGGAGAAGCTACGAGCAGTACTTC. It encodes CASRPTGRSYEQYF.

The J gene is TRBJ1-2, the V gene TRBV30, with D maybe TRBD1 (6 bases). The CDR3 extends over 13 amino acids. V was trimmed by 8 bases and J by 2 bases, leaving 15 bases between them. The germline V gene has CDR1 GTSNPN and CDR2 SVGIG (reference sequence). The CDR3 sequence: CARQVSNNYGYTF. CDR3 DNA sequence: TGTGCCCGACAGGTCTCAAACAACTATGGCTACACCTTC.

The chain carries TRBV5-4 and TRBJ2-6; tentatively, D is TRBD1 (6 bases). Trimming took 0 bases from V and 2 from J, leaving 12 bases between them. The CDR3 runs 17 residues. From germline, CDR1 is SGHNT and CDR2 YYREEE (reference sequence). CDR3 nucleotide sequence: TGTGCCAGCAGCTTGGGGGGGCGGAGACCTGGGGCCAACGTCCTGACTTTC. Protein product: CASSLGGRRPGANVLTF.

The rearrangement links TRBV6-5 to TRBJ2-1; D is perhaps TRBD2 (6 bases). The CDR3 has 14 residues. Germline CDR1 and CDR2: MNHEY and SVGAGI. V lost 0 bases and J lost 3, with 6 bases in between. CDR3 in DNA: TGTGCCAGCAGTTACTCGGAGGGCTACAATGAGCAGTTCTTC. Translating gives CASSYSEGYNEQFF.

The V and J genes are TRBV9 and TRBJ1-2; no definite D call. From germline, CDR1 is SGDLS and CDR2 YYNGEE. V lost 0 bases, J lost 4 bases, and 10 bases lay in between. This CDR3 contains 14 residues. The CDR3 bases are TGTGCCAGCAGCGTAGGTGGGGAAATCTATGGCTACACCTTC. This gives the protein CASSVGGEIYGYTF.

The rearrangement links TRBV6-5 to TRBJ1-1; 9 positions agree with TRBD1. The germline gives CDR1 MNHEY, CDR2 SVGAGI. The CDR3 runs to 15 residues. Trimming took 0 bases from V and 6 from J; bases not matched to a gene: 5. The CDR3 sequence is CASSYSGTGKAEAFF. The DNA of the CDR3 is TGTGCCAGCAGTTACTCAGGGACAGGGAAAGCTGAAGCTTTCTTT.

The chain joins TRBV6-5 to TRBJ2-1; 7 nucleotides align to TRBD2. CDR1 and CDR2 from the germline V gene are MNHEY and SVGAGI. The CDR3 consists of 13 residues. Trimming removed 8 bases from V and 7 bases from J; junction bases left unmatched: 8. The CDR3 DNA is TGTGCCAGCTGGCGGGGGAGGGAGAATGAGCAGTTCTTC. As protein: CASWRGRENEQFF.

This clone has only one observation. The chain links TRBV9 to TRBJ2-2; 9 nucleotides match TRBD1. The length of the CDR3 is 15 residues. Germline loops: CDR1 SGDLS, CDR2 YYNGEE. The ends lost 4 bases at V and 7 bases at J; junction bases unmatched: 8. This CDR3 is CASSSYRGLNGELFF. The CDR3 DNA is TGTGCCAGCAGCTCCTACAGGGGGCTCAACGGGGAGCTGTTTTTT.

The J gene is TRBJ2-7, the V gene TRBV11-3; maybe TRBD1 (5 bases). V shed 1 base and J shed 3 bases, with 13 bases lying between them. Germline values: CDR1 SGHNT, CDR2 YENEEA. This CDR3 spans 15 amino acids. CDR3 sequence (DNA): TGTGCCAGCAGCTTAGTGCCCCCAGGGATCTACGAGCAGTACTTC. This sequence encodes CASSLVPPGIYEQYF.

The J gene is TRBJ2-5, the V gene TRBV28, with a possible D match to TRBD2 (6 bases). Trimming pared 2 bases from V and 2 bases from J, leaving 6 bases between. The CDR3 is made up of 13 amino acids. Germline V gene lookup returns CDR1 MDHEN and CDR2 SYDVKM. CDR3 sequence reads: CASSLGGQETQYF. As DNA, the CDR3 is TGTGCCAGCAGTTTAGGGGGGCAAGAGACCCAGTACTTC.

The J gene is TRBJ2-5, the V gene TRBV9; 9 nucleotides align to TRBD2. Germline CDR1 SGDLS, CDR2 YYNGEE. Losses at the gene ends were 3 bases for V and 5 bases for J; bases not matched to a gene: 11. The CDR3 sequence is 16 residues long. The chain's CDR3 is CASSDSRGGRRETQYF. The CDR3 region has the DNA TGTGCCAGCAGCGACTCGCGGGGGGGTAGAAGGGAGACCCAGTACTTC. The full variable domain, completed using reference TRBV9 and TRBJ2-5, is DSGVTQTPKHLITATGQRVTLRCSPRSGDLSVYWYQQSLDQGLQFLIQYYNGEERAKGNILERFSAQQFPDLHSELNLSSLELGDSALYFCASSDSRGGRRETQYFGPGTRLLVL.

Remarks on this clone: The junction does not match germline at one end; this may be a read error. The J gene is TRBJ2-1, the V gene TRBV15, with D perhaps being TRBD1 or TRBD2 (5 bases each). Germline-derived CDR1 and CDR2 are LNHNV and YYDKDF (reference sequence). The CDR3 is 13 amino acids. CDR3 sequence (DNA): TGTGCCACCAGCAGAGATAGGGGCAGCGACGGGATCTTC. Translating it yields CATSRDRGSDGIF.